This T cell receptor (beta chain) was recorded in a study of graft-versus-host responses after intestinal transplantation. Across the whole study: Isolated intestinal, liver-intestinal, or multivisceral transplants were what recipients had. For 2 to 4 years after anti-thymocyte globulin induction, all recipients took tacrolimus and steroids.

For this clone: Its antigen is as yet unknown.

The protocol was immunoSEQ multiplex PCR, while the TCRdb copy is restricted to in-frame clones and leaves out a portion. The table includes around 89,000 clones, under 95% detected once. Study findings and constraints: GvH clones appeared in recipient marrow, some first in ileum or blood. High graft-versus-host to host-versus-graft clonal ratios were found in allografts of patients who had graft-donor T cell macrochimerism.

This CDR3 contains 14 residues. Trimming took 0 bases from V and 6 from J, leaving 8 bases between them. Germline V gives CDR1 LGHNA, CDR2 YNFKEQ. The sample consisted of unstimulated CD8+ T cells sorted from spleen or lymph node cells, taken before transplant. The chain combines TRBV4-2 with TRBJ2-2; D remains ambiguous. The origin of this receptor is a human donor who was the organ donor for an intestinal transplant. CDR3 amino acids: CASSQDPTPGELFF. For the CDR3, the DNA is TGTGCCAGCAGCCAAGATCCTACCCCCGGGGAGCTGTTTTTT.